This T cell receptor (beta chain) comes out of a study of blood T cell repertoires in COVID-19. Source study methods: For nucleated cells, counts were estimated from reference gene primer amplification. Using immunoSEQ multiplex PCR, the repertoire was profiled, and TCRdb retains in-frame clones only, with some absent. For V, J and clone size, that table is used; D and trimming come from the DNA. This sample has roughly 200,000 clones, with 85% found just once. Those enrolled in Seattle joined during active infection and were followed longitudinally afterward. Germline V lookup: CDR1 SGDLS, CDR2 YYNGEE. Unmatched junction bases numbered 11, after V lost 1 base and J lost 3 bases. The CDR3 has 18 residues.

Sequencing used peripheral blood. The sequence came from a person aged 70 to 85 with COVID-19, enrolled during active disease. The chain joins TRBV9 to TRBJ2-3; TRBD2 matches at 10 bases. The CDR3 region has the DNA TGTGCCAGCAGCGTAACAAGCGGGGGGGTAAGGTTGACAGATACGCAGTATTTT. It codes for CASSVTSGGVRLTDTQYF.